The TCR beta chain under discussion was sequenced for a study of T-cell reconstitution after alpha-beta-depleted transplantation in children. The V gene lost 5 bases and the J gene lost 3 bases, with 15 bases spanning the gap. The germline gives CDR1 SGHTA, CDR2 FQGNSA. The CDR3 is 15 residues long. Preparation of the TCRbeta library used unique molecular identifiers. Using its own MiXCR run on the PCR reads, TCRdb lists one record per CDR3 protein. This sample has nearly 200,000 distinct CDR3 sequences; roughly 6.3% occur once, and the top ten carry approximately 4.1%. This clonotype was detected many times.

Sample: PBMCs, taken before TCRalphabeta/CD19-depleted stem cell transplant. This receptor was taken from a girl under three years old with combined immunodeficiency, due to receive a stem cell transplant. This chain links TRBV7-2 with TRBJ2-3; D gene ambiguous. CDR3 bases: TGTGCCAGCAGCCCCCCAGCCCTGGGGACAGATACGCAGTATTTT. Protein product: CASSPPALGTDTQYF. The whole variable domain, remainder taken from reference TRBV7-2 and TRBJ2-3, is GAGVSQSPSNKVTEKGKDVELRCDPISGHTALYWYRQSLGQGLEFLIYFQGNSAPDKSGLPSDRFSAERTGGSVSTLTIQRTQQEDSAVYLCASSPPALGTDTQYFGPGTRLTVL.